This TCR beta chain was sequenced in a study of early T cells in non-severe SARS-CoV-2 infection. Study as a whole: Sequenced bulk RNA came from whole blood that was unsorted, and chains were unpaired. Study results and limitations: VDJdb-based matching was biased toward anti-spike CD8 responses and missed private and CD4 specificities.

Notes on this clonotype: The antigen remains unidentified. Being one base from a much bigger clone, this may be a read error.

The CDR3 covers 13 residues. V was shortened by 4 bases and J by 6 bases, with 11 bases between the two germline ends. Individual cDNA molecules were tagged with unique molecular identifiers, the study reported. Each CDR3 protein gets one entry after TCRdb re-called the 5' RACE reads with MiXCR. This sample has around 84,000 distinct CDR3 sequences, with 13% to 15% found just once. The V gene is TRBV12-3 or TRBV12-4, the J gene TRBJ2-3; D is ambiguous. Material for sequencing was whole blood. The clonotype comes from an adult who was a healthcare worker with PCR-confirmed SARS-CoV-2 infection or an uninfected control (not recorded which). CDR3 nucleotide sequence: TGTGCCAGCAGTTGGGGAACCCGCGATACGCAGTATTTT. Its translation is CASSWGTRDTQYF.